The TCR beta chain under discussion was sequenced for a study of cytomegalovirus exposure and HLA in healthy donors (dated by TCRdb to the late 2010s). Background for the entire study: According to an earlier analysis of 550 to 750 of the donors, some 180 million T cells yielded approximately 120 million unique TCR beta sequences and approximately 300 Gb of sequence data. To study patterns of TCR occurrence, a later analysis re-analyzed previously published TCR beta repertoires from around 700 donors and added high-resolution HLA genotyping. Four to six DR-DQ haplotypes were handled as single units for association and clustering, since linkage in the cohort was strong. To predict cytomegalovirus infection status, the study combined high-throughput TCR immunosequencing, statistical association of individual TCRs with disease status, and machine learning. Every repertoire in the discovery cohort had been generated on one and the same sequencing platform. Rather than drawing on any new phenotypic data, the later analysis identified candidate immune exposures from TCR beta sequences and the way those sequences occurred across donors. Across approximately 400 genotyped donors of the cohort, an average of about 240,000 unique TCR beta nucleotide sequences per donor were sequenced, and roughly 17% of those sequences were non-productive. The study aimed to test whether signatures of past pathogen exposure could be identified by cataloging public T cell receptors. Class I and class II HLA loci were covered by the typing at four-digit resolution. Using immunosequencing, the study profiled T cell repertoires from about 610 subjects and related those repertoires to cytomegalovirus serostatus. Donor age, sex, ethnicity and CMV serostatus were collected together with the repertoire data. Typing coverage varied by locus: roughly 620-640 donors for A, B, C, DRB1 and DQB1; approximately 560 for DQA1; over 600 for DPA1; approximately 470 for DPB1. The genetic ancestry cluster associated with self-reported Caucasian donors included around four fifths of the approximately 400 genotyped donors. In a later genetic analysis, genome-wide SNP genotypes for about 55% of the roughly 670 donors were used, and that subset was treated as a discovery cohort. Approximately 300 gigabases of sequencing data and roughly 90 million unique TCR sequences were included in an early release covering over 600 HLA-typed donors. In an earlier analysis of 587 of the donors, high-throughput TCR beta sequencing was used to judge whether each TCR beta V gene segment behaved as functional or pseudogenic. A separate validation cohort of roughly 130 different subjects was used in addition to the 666-subject first cohort.

Points the paper makes about the study in general: In a later analysis, several top co-occurrence clusters were reported to appear linked to parvovirus B19, influenza, CMV and Epstein-Barr virus. The cohort was sequenced for TCR beta chains only, and without alpha or paired-chain data the features that could be detected were limited. When HLA alleles, especially DR and DQ, strongly co-occurred, TCR associations were difficult to assign to individual alleles. In a later genetic analysis, a missense DCLRE1C variant was associated with V-gene and J-gene trimming of TCR beta chains, and the association was replicated in an independent cohort. Some IMGT-functional V segments, including TRBV6-2 and TRBV6-3, could not be told apart with the 87-base-pair reads, so those segments were excluded. The classifier was reported to diagnose cytomegalovirus status with high specificity and sensitivity in both the original cohort and the validation cohort. The authors suggested that the approach could potentially be extended to other disease states and immunological phenotypes. According to a later analysis, most CMV-associated TCR beta chains appeared to be HLA-restricted, and the HLA associations seemed to be driven largely by CMV exposure. In a later analysis, HLA-associated TCR beta chains showed more clonal expansion and lower generation probabilities than non-associated chains that were equally common. A later genetic analysis reported fewer N-insertions in productive TCRs among donors in an Asian-associated ancestry cluster than the roughly 700-donor mean. A later analysis found that TCR association rates varied across HLA loci, with DRB1 alleles showing the most associated TCRs and HLA-C alleles the fewest. CMV serostatus was the only immune exposure information available for the cohort. Correlated functional status among segregating V segments might be attributable to linkage disequilibrium, but an unknown experimental factor could not be ruled out. The presence/absence analyses assumed that sequencing depth was roughly uniform across donors, and that assumption may not be true. Across donors, most TCR sequences were observed very rarely, whereas some public TCRs were present in many individuals. At a false discovery rate of 0.05, a later analysis linked 15,000 to 20,000 TCR beta sequences to specific HLA alleles. A total of roughly 160 TCR beta chains were listed by the study as associated with cytomegalovirus. Roughly 17 rarely observed V segments, including chromosome 9 orphons, were excluded from the earlier analysis of about 600 of the donors because counts were too low. A few of the identified cytomegalovirus-associated TCR beta chains were confirmed in vitro to be specific for cytomegalovirus antigens. In an earlier analysis of roughly 500 of the donors, most TCR beta V segments appeared in productive rearrangements about 87% or about 30% of the time, broadly matching IMGT annotations. A further reported finding was that TCR beta sequences accurately predicted the HLA-A and HLA-B alleles for most subjects in the first cohort. A group of highly shared sequence variants was considered likely to be a technical artifact of the sequencing pipeline. HLA typing was unavailable for some donors at each locus, so association tests used only the typed subset.

The cohort comprised around 690 healthy bone marrow donors. At the time of sampling, all cohort members were nominally healthy, though unrecorded immune exposures were likely present. The donor was CMV seronegative and belonged to the group of 380 or so seronegative cohort members. Every donor gave a peripheral blood sample, and the peripheral blood mononuclear cells from that sample were used for TCR beta sequencing. Genomic DNA was extracted from the blood cell samples with the Qiagen DNeasy Blood Extraction Kit. Concerning this clone itself: Its antigen remains undetermined. It has no much larger one-base neighbor in the sample; base qualities were not kept.

Libraries came from the immunoSEQ multiplex PCR assay. For the multiplex PCR, a mixture combining 60 forward primers for TCR Vbeta segments and 13 reverse primers for TCR Jbeta segments was used. The CDR3 region of rearranged TCR beta genes was amplified from genomic DNA with a multiplex PCR assay. On the Illumina HiSeq System, the amplified TCR beta libraries were sequenced as 87-base-pair reads. The paper's data handling went like this. Across the 670 or so repertoires, a later analysis counted 80 million or so unique TCR beta chains, around 11 million of which were shared by at least two donors. To remove PCR and sequencing errors, raw reads were error-corrected and collapsed into unique sequences using a nearest-neighbor algorithm that merged closely related sequences. To assign V, D and J gene segments, CDR3 sequences were aligned to IMGT reference sequences. For a sequence to be retained, a match of at least six nucleotides was required to both a V gene segment and a J gene segment. Rearrangements were called productive when the CDR3 lacked stop codons and stayed in frame with V and J; all others were non-productive. Following IMGT convention, CDR3 was defined as the stretch from the second conserved V-encoded cysteine up to the conserved J-encoded phenylalanine. Sequences without an unambiguous match to a single V gene segment were excluded from the earlier analysis of about 630 of the donors. An earlier analysis of some 500 of the donors classified V segments as functional when productive rearrangements were above 56.7% and as segregating when the standard deviation between donors was above 5%. To diagnose cytomegalovirus status from the catalog of TCR beta chain sequences, a statistical classification framework was built. In a later analysis, V and J genes were assigned by comparing TCR nucleotide sequences against IMGT/GENE-DB human TR gene sequences. Using the TCRdist pipeline, a later analysis assigned CDR3 sequences along with most-parsimonious VDJ recombination scenarios. In a later analysis, each TCR beta chain was defined by its CDR3 amino acid sequence together with its V-gene family, and reads lacking a unique V-gene family were excluded. As a way to deal with suspected cross-contamination and a sequencing artifact, a later analysis dropped 592 nucleotide sequences that were highly shared and had low generation probability. In a later analysis, a clonal expansion index for each public chain was calculated from normalized within-repertoire ranks of inferred template counts. Generation probabilities in a later analysis came from a VDJ recombination model fitted to out-of-frame rearrangements, and those results were checked against IGoR. In a later analysis, TCR-TCR, TCR-HLA and TCR-CMV co-occurrence was scored with hypergeometric tests, and a repertoire-size bias correction was applied to TCR pairs. To estimate false discovery rates, a later analysis permuted the HLA or CMV assignments 20 times. In a later analysis, co-occurring TCRs were grouped using DBSCAN, with TCRdist sequence similarity added in when clustering inside HLA-allele-positive subsets. For co-occurrence clustering, repertoires with fewer than 30,000 or more than 120,000 public chains were excluded, along with about five repertoires with anomalous nucleotide sharing. Held by TCRdb, this immuneACCESS table contains in-frame sequences only and omits some clones. Under half of the omission traces to an unresolved V gene where checked; the cause of the rest is unknown. V and J calls and clone size are those listed in that table; D and trimming were worked out from the DNA. Within this sample are under 110,000 clones, with roughly four fifths of them counted one time only. Together, the top ten hold less than 2% of the sample.

The CDR3 holds 14 amino acids from the cysteine to the phenylalanine. The only DNA kept is the CDR3, 42 bases in frame from the first base. The germline V gene supplies CDR1 MNHEY and CDR2 SVGAGI. A distance of 12 bases separates the germline ends of V and J, which lose 5 bases and 1 base respectively. The rearrangement joined TRBV6-5 to TRBJ2-7; TRBD1 is a possible D gene, resting on 6 matching bases. Sequencing was carried out using PBMCs. This sequence was found in a man aged 50 to 60 in good health and CMV-seronegative. Here is the DNA: TGTGCCAGCAGTAGGGACACGATATCCTACGAGCAGTACTTC. Its protein product is CASSRDTISYEQYF.